This T cell receptor beta chain was sequenced during a study of CD8 T cells in Susac syndrome. Study outcomes and limitations: The CD4+ T cell repertoires from Susac syndrome exhibited no clonal expansion.

Random hexamers were used to reverse transcribe an amount of about 0.5 to 1 ug RNA. Across 54 Vbeta and 13 Jbeta, immunoSEQ multiplex PCR amplified TCR beta CDR3. TCRdb re-called the immunoSEQ multiplex PCR reads through MiXCR, storing one row per CDR3 protein. This repertoire shows about 94,000 distinct CDR3 sequences, just under 95% found once; its top ten account for 0.3% to 0.35%. In regard to this clonotype: What it recognizes is unknown.

The CDR3 loop spans 14 amino acids. Looked up from germline, CDR1 is MDHEN and CDR2 is SYDVKM. The ends were cut back, 8 bases at V and 4 bases at J, with 15 bases in the middle. The diagnostic criteria for definite or probable disease, as recently defined, were met by the patients with Susac syndrome. TEMRA cells were enriched by FACS, and CD4+ and CD8+ T cells were negatively isolated. The sequence was collected from a human donor with Susac syndrome. V and J are TRBV28 and TRBJ1-5, with D unclear. Sequencing was carried out using CD4+ T cells from PBMCs. Here the CDR3 reads CASESSRRNQPQHF. The CDR3 region has the DNA TGTGCCAGCGAATCGTCGCGGCGGAATCAGCCCCAGCATTTT.